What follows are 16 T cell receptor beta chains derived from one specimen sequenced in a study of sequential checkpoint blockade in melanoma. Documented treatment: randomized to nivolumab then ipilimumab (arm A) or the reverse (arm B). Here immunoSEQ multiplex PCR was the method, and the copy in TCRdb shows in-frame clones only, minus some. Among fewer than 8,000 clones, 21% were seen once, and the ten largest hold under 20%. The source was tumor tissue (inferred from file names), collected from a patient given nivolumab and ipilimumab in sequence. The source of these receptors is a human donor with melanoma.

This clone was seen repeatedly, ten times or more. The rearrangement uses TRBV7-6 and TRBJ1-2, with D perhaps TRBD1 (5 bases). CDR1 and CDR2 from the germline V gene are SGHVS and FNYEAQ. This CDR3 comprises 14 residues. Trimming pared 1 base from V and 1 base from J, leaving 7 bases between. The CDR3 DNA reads TGTGCCAGCAGCTTAGGGACACATAACTATGGCTACACCTTC. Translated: CASSLGTHNYGYTF. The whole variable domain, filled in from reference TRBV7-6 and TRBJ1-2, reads GAGVSQSPRYKVTKRGQDVALRCDPISGHVSLYWYRQALGQGPEFLTYFNYEAQQDKSGLPNDRFSAERPEGSISTLTIQRTEQRDSAMYRCASSLGTHNYGYTFGSGTRLTVV.

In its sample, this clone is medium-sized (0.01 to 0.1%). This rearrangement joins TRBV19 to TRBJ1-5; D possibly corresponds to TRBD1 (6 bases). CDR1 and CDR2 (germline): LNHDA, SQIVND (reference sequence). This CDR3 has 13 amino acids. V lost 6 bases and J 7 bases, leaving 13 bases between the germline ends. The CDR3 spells CASRLQGSQPQHF. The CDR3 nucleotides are TGTGCCAGTAGACTACAGGGTTCCCAGCCCCAGCATTTT.

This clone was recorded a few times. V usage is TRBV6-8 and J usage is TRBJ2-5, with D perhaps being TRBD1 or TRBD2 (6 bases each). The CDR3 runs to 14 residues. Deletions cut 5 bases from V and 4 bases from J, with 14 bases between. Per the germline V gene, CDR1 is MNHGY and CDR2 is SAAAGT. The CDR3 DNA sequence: TGTGCCAGCAGTACTCGACAGGAGGGAGAGACCCAGTACTTC. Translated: CASSTRQEGETQYF.

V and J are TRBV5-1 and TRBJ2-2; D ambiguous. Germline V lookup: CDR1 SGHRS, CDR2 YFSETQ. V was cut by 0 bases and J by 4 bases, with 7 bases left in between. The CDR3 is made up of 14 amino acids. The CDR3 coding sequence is TGCGCCAGCAGCTTGGCGGCAAGCACCGGGGAGCTGTTTTTT. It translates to CASSLAASTGELFF.

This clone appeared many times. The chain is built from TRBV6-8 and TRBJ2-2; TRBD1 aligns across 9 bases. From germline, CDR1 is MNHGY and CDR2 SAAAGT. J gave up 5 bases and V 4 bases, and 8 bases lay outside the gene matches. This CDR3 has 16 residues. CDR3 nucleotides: TGTGCCAGCAGTTCCTCCGGGACAGGGTCTACCGGGGAGCTGTTTTTT. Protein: CASSSSGTGSTGELFF.

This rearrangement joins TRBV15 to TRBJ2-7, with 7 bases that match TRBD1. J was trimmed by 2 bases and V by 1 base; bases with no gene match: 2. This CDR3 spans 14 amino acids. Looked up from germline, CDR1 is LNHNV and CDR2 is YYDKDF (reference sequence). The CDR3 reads CATSRVGGTYEQYF. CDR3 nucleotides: TGTGCCACCAGCAGAGTAGGGGGCACCTACGAGCAGTACTTC. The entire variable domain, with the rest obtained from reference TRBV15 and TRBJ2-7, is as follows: DAMVIQNPRYQVTQFGKPVTLSCSQTLNHNVMYWYQQKSSQAPKLLFHYYDKDFNNEADTPDNFQSRRPNTSFCFLDIRSPGLGDTAMYLCATSRVGGTYEQYFGPGTRLTVT.

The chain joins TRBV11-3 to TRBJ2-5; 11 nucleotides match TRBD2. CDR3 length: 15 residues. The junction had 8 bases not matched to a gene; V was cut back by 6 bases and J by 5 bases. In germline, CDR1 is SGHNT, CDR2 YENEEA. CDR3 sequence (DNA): TGTGCCAGCAGTTTACCCGTAGCGGGAGGGGAGACCCAGTACTTC. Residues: CASSLPVAGGETQYF.

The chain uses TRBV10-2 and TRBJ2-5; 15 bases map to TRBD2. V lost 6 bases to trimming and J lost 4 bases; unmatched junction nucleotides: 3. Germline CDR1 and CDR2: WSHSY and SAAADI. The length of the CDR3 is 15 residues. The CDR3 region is CASRGGLAGGETQYF. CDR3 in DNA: TGCGCCAGCAGAGGGGGACTAGCGGGAGGAGAGACCCAGTACTTC.

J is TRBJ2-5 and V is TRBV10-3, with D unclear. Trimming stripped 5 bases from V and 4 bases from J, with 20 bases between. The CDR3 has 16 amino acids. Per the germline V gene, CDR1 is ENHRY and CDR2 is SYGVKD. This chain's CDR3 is CAISPYRALVPETQYF. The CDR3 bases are TGTGCCATCAGTCCATACCGGGCTCTCGTCCCAGAGACCCAGTACTTC.

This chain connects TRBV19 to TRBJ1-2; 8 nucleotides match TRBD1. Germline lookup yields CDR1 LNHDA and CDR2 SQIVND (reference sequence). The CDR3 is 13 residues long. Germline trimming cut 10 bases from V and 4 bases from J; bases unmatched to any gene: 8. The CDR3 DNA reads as TGTGCCACTACAAAGGGACAGGTCTATGGCTACACCTTC. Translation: CATTKGQVYGYTF.

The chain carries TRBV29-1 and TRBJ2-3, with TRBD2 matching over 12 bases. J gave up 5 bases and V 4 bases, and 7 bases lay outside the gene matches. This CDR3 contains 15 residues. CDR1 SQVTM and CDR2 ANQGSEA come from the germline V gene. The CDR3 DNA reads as TGCAGCGTTGGGGCTAGCGGGGGGGCTGGAGATACGCAGTATTTT. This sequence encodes CSVGASGGAGDTQYF.

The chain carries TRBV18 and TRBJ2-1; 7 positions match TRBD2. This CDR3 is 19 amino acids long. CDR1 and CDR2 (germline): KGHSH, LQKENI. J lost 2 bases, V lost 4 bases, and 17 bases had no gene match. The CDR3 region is CASSRQVLRAGRTYNEQFF. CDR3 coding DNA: TGTGCCAGCTCACGCCAGGTACTTAGAGCGGGACGCACCTACAATGAGCAGTTCTTC.

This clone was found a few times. The CDR3 is CASSYDRAPYGYTF. The CDR3 nucleotides are TGTGCCAGCAGTTACGACAGAGCTCCCTATGGCTACACCTTC. The V call is TRBV6-8, the J call TRBJ1-2; weak D call: TRBD1 (5 bases). From germline, CDR1 is MNHGY and CDR2 SAAAGT. CDR3 length: 14 amino acids. The V end lost 2 bases, the J end lost 4 bases, and 11 bases lay between the germline ends.

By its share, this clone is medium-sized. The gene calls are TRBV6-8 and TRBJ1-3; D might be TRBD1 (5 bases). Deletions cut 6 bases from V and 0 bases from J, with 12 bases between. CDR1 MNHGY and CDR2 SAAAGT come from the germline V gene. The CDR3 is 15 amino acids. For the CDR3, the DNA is TGTGCCAGCAGACACAGGACGAACTCTGGAAACACCATATATTTT. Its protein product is CASRHRTNSGNTIYF.

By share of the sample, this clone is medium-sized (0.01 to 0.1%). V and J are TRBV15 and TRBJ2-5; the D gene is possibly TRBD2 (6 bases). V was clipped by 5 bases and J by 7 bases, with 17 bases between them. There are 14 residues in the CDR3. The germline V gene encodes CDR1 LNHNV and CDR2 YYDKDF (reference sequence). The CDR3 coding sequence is TGTGCCACCAGCGGGGGGTCGGACCAGGGGACCCAGTACTTC. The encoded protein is CATSGGSDQGTQYF.

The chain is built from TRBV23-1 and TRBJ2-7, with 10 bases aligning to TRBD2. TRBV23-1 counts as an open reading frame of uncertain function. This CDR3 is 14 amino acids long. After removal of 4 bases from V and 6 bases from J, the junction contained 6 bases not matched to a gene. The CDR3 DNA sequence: TGCGCCAGCAGTCTTTGGCCTAGCGGGAGCGAGCAGTACTTC. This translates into CASSLWPSGSEQYF.